The 30 T cell receptor beta chains below come from one sample, sequenced in a study of blood T cell repertoires in COVID-19. Assay used: immunoSEQ multiplex PCR; TCRdb lists only in-frame clones, some missing. This sample has tens of thousands of clones; over 85% occur once, and the top ten carry approximately 1.5%. Specimen: peripheral blood. These receptors were taken from a man aged 55 to 69 with acute or convalescent COVID-19.

The chain carries TRBV24-1 and TRBJ1-1, with D possibly being TRBD1 (5 bases). Per germline, CDR1 KGHDR and CDR2 SFDVKD. The CDR3 has 15 residues. V shed 2 bases and J shed 4 bases, with 13 bases lying between them. CDR3 amino acids: CATSDSQVSATEAFF. The CDR3 DNA is TGTGCCACCAGTGATTCACAGGTCAGCGCCACTGAAGCTTTCTTT.

J is TRBJ1-2 and V is TRBV11-2, with 10 bases matching TRBD1. Losses at the gene ends were 2 bases for V and 2 bases for J; bases not matched to a gene: 5. The germline gives CDR1 SGHAT, CDR2 FQNNGV. The CDR3 consists of 16 residues. The CDR3 DNA reads TGTGCCAGCAGCTTATTCGGGACAGGGGTAAACTATGGCTACACCTTC. It translates to CASSLFGTGVNYGYTF.

V gene TRBV11-2 combines with J gene TRBJ1-6; possibly TRBD1 for D (5 bases). From germline, CDR1 is SGHAT and CDR2 FQNNGV. CDR3 length: 15 amino acids. V gave up 2 bases and J gave up 7 bases, with 12 bases separating them. CDR3 DNA: TGTGCCAGCAGCTTACAAGGGGATCGAAATTCACCCCTCCACTTT. It codes for CASSLQGDRNSPLHF.

The chain links TRBV5-1 to TRBJ2-7; TRBD2 matches 7 bases. Trimming took 2 bases from V and 3 from J; bases not matched to a gene: 11. Germline assignment: CDR1 SGHRS and CDR2 YFSETQ. The CDR3 length is 16 residues. CDR3 nucleotides: TGCGCCAGCAGCTTAAGGGGAGGGTTTTCGGGCTACGAGCAGTACTTC. Its protein is CASSLRGGFSGYEQYF.

The V gene is TRBV5-8, the J gene TRBJ2-7; tentatively, D is TRBD1 (6 bases). This CDR3 is built from 14 residues. Trimming took off 3 bases at V and 4 bases at J, with 14 bases between the two ends. CDR1 is SGHTS and CDR2 is YDEGEE in the germline V gene. The CDR3 DNA reads as TGTGCCAGCAGCTGGGGGTTAGGACAGTACGAGCAGTACTTC. As protein: CASSWGLGQYEQYF.

This clone was recorded only once. The J gene is TRBJ2-7, the V gene TRBV27; TRBD1 agrees at 8 bases. Germline CDR1 reads MNHEY; CDR2 reads SMNVEV (reference sequence). J gave up 4 bases and V 2 bases, and 1 base lay outside the gene matches. The CDR3 loop spans 13 amino acids. The CDR3 spells CASSLDRGYEQYF. For the CDR3, the DNA is TGTGCCAGCAGTTTAGACAGGGGTTACGAGCAGTACTTC.

This sequence joins TRBV20-1 and TRBJ2-7, with 7 bases fitting TRBD2. Germline CDR1 reads DFQATT; CDR2 reads SNEGSKA (reference sequence). J lost 6 bases, V lost 3 bases, and 11 bases had no gene match. The CDR3 has 14 residues. The chain's CDR3 is CSASRRGNPGEQYF. The CDR3 nucleotides are TGCAGTGCTAGTCGGCGGGGGAACCCGGGCGAGCAGTACTTC.

This chain joins TRBV5-1 and TRBJ2-1, with 8 bases identical to TRBD2. There are 15 residues in the CDR3. V lost 4 bases to trimming and J lost 4 bases; unmatched junction nucleotides: 7. Germline CDR1 is SGHRS and CDR2 is YFSETQ. The CDR3 loop reads CASSIAAGGYNEQFF. The DNA of the CDR3 is TGCGCCAGCAGCATAGCGGCGGGGGGTTACAATGAGCAGTTCTTC.

V gene TRBV7-2 combines with J gene TRBJ2-7; 9 bases map to TRBD1. This CDR3 contains 15 residues. CDR1 and CDR2 from the germline V gene are SGHTA and FQGNSA. V shed 3 bases, J shed 1 base, and the junction held 4 bases outside the gene matches. DNA for the CDR3: TGTGCCAGCAGCTTTGGACAGGGGAGGTCCTACGAGCAGTACTTC. Protein: CASSFGQGRSYEQYF.

The chain links TRBV7-8 to TRBJ1-1, with D maybe TRBD1 (5 bases). Germline CDR1 is SGHVS and CDR2 is FQNEAQ. This CDR3 has 15 residues. Trimming pared 4 bases from V and 1 base from J, leaving 13 bases between. CDR3 loop: CASSYRVGPNTEAFF. CDR3 DNA sequence: TGTGCCAGCAGCTACCGGGTGGGGCCGAACACTGAAGCTTTCTTT.

This chain joins TRBV11-2 and TRBJ2-7; D is ambiguous. V lost 0 bases, J lost 0 bases, and 9 bases lay in between. The CDR3 covers 15 residues. Per the germline V gene, CDR1 is SGHAT and CDR2 is FQNNGV. CDR3 in DNA: TGTGCCAGCAGCTTAGATCCGAGTCTCTCCTACGAGCAGTACTTC. Translating it yields CASSLDPSLSYEQYF.

The chain employs TRBV15 and TRBJ2-4; D possibly corresponds to TRBD2 (5 bases). The CDR3 contains 15 residues. The ends were cut back, 0 bases at V and 8 bases at J, with 14 bases in the middle. The germline V gene has CDR1 LNHNV and CDR2 YYDKDF (reference sequence). In nucleotides, the CDR3 is TGTGCCACCAGCAGAGAGCCAGTTTCCGGGGACATTCAGTACTTC. Its translation: CATSREPVSGDIQYF.

The chain uses TRBV13 and TRBJ1-6; tentatively, D is TRBD1 (5 bases). This CDR3 comprises 18 residues. CDR1 and CDR2 (germline): PRHDT, FYEKMQ (reference sequence). Trimming pared 2 bases from V and 7 bases from J, leaving 21 bases between. This chain's CDR3 is CASSLNVRAAIPNSPLHF. CDR3 nucleotides: TGTGCCAGCAGCTTAAACGTCAGGGCAGCCATCCCAAATTCACCCCTCCACTTT.

This clone was picked up a small number of times. The J gene is TRBJ2-7, the V gene TRBV30, with D uncertain. Germline CDR1 is GTSNPN and CDR2 is SVGIG (reference sequence). The CDR3 length is 13 residues. Trimming left V 2 bases short and J 3 bases short, with 11 bases between. The CDR3 DNA is TGTGCCTGGAGTCGTGGAGAAGTCTACGAGCAGTACTTC. Protein product: CAWSRGEVYEQYF.

This chain's CDR3 is CASSPDPGQGESPLHF. CDR3 nucleotide sequence: TGTGCCAGCTCACCAGATCCGGGACAGGGAGAGTCACCCCTCCACTTT. The chain couples TRBV18 to TRBJ1-6; the match to TRBD1 covers 9 bases. The CDR3 has 16 residues. With 2 bases clipped from V and 10 bases from J, the junction kept 9 bases outside the gene matches. Germline V gene lookup returns CDR1 KGHSH and CDR2 LQKENI. Supplemented by reference TRBV18 and TRBJ1-6, the full variable domain reads NAGVMQNPRHLVRRRGQEARLRCSPMKGHSHVYWYRQLPEEGLKFMVYLQKENIIDESGMPKERFSAEFPKEGPSILRIQQVVRGDSAAYFCASSPDPGQGESPLHFGNGTRLTVT.

V gene TRBV4-1 combines with J gene TRBJ2-2; 8 bases agree with TRBD2. This CDR3 comprises 17 residues. Germline assignment: CDR1 MGHRA and CDR2 YSYEKL. The J segment lost 4 bases and the V segment lost 4 bases, leaving 11 bases of the junction unmatched. The CDR3: CASSRRGSGVSTGELFF. CDR3 nucleotides: TGCGCCAGCAGCCGTAGAGGTAGCGGGGTAAGCACCGGGGAGCTGTTTTTT.

This rearrangement joins TRBV7-2 to TRBJ2-5, with 11 bases identical to TRBD2. Per germline, CDR1 SGHTA and CDR2 FQGNSA. The V segment lost 0 bases and the J segment 7 bases; nucleotides outside the gene matches: 13. CDR3 size: 18 residues. The CDR3 reads CASSLATLAGGRVGTQYF. The CDR3 region has the DNA TGTGCCAGCAGCTTAGCTACGCTAGCGGGGGGCCGCGTCGGGACCCAGTACTTC.

The CDR3 nucleotides are TGCAGTGCGCAAGGGGGCCCTGAAGCTTTCTTT. Amino acid sequence: CSAQGGPEAFF. The V call is TRBV20-1, the J call TRBJ1-1; TRBD1 aligns across 7 bases. CDR1 and CDR2 from the germline V gene are DFQATT and SNEGSKA (reference sequence). J was trimmed by 6 bases and V by 6 bases; bases with no gene match: 4. The CDR3 spans 11 residues.

This chain links TRBV6-6 with TRBJ2-1; 7 nucleotides agree with TRBD2. J was trimmed by 14 bases and V by 4 bases; bases with no gene match: 8. CDR3 length: 12 residues. In germline, CDR1 is MNHNY, CDR2 SVGAGI (reference sequence). The CDR3 loop is CASSWEGRIKFF. The CDR3, as DNA: TGTGCCAGCAGTTGGGAGGGACGAATAAAGTTCTTC.

The gene calls are TRBV7-9 and TRBJ1-2, with 7 bases fitting TRBD1. The CDR3 extends over 12 amino acids. V gave up 1 base and J gave up 8 bases; unmatched junction bases: 1. CDR1 is SEHNR, CDR2 FQNEAQ, per germline (reference sequence). CDR3 nucleotide sequence: TGTGCCAGCAGCTTAGAACAGGGGGGCTACACCTTC. Translated: CASSLEQGGYTF.

The chain recombines TRBV30 with TRBJ1-6; TRBD1 aligns across 9 bases. Germline V gene data show CDR1 as GTSNPN and CDR2 as SVGIG (reference sequence). The CDR3 has 17 amino acids. With V trimmed by 2 bases and J by 13 bases, 18 bases remained unmatched. DNA of the CDR3: TGTGCCTGGAGTCTACAAACCGGGACAGGGTCGATTTTTCCCCTCCACTTT. Protein sequence: CAWSLQTGTGSIFPLHF.

The chain joins TRBV12-3 or TRBV12-4 to TRBJ1-2, with D unresolved. V was clipped by 6 bases and J by 7 bases, with 15 bases between them. There are 13 residues in the CDR3. The CDR3 loop is CASSPAPTTGYTF. In DNA form, the CDR3 reads TGTGCCAGCAGCCCCGCCCCAACTACTGGCTACACCTTC.

This clone was recorded once. This chain connects TRBV5-1 to TRBJ2-1; 7 bases are a match to TRBD2. The length of the CDR3 is 17 residues. Per germline, CDR1 SGHRS and CDR2 YFSETQ. Trimming removed 4 bases from V and 0 bases from J; junction bases left unmatched: 10. The CDR3 spells CASSPFSGLSSYNEQFF. In DNA form, the CDR3 reads TGCGCCAGCAGCCCATTTAGCGGGTTGAGCTCCTACAATGAGCAGTTCTTC.

CDR3 in DNA: TGCGCCAGCAGCCCCGCGGGACTAGCAAGGGAGGATACGCAGTATTTT. Its protein is CASSPAGLAREDTQYF. The rearrangement links TRBV4-1 to TRBJ2-3; 9 nucleotides line up with TRBD2. Germline trimming cut 4 bases from V and 6 bases from J; bases unmatched to any gene: 11. The V gene's germline CDR1 is MGHRA and CDR2 YSYEKL. The CDR3 spans 16 residues.

The chain recombines TRBV19 with TRBJ1-3; no definite D call. Germline lookup yields CDR1 LNHDA and CDR2 SQIVND (reference sequence). The ends were cut back, 5 bases at V and 0 bases at J, with 8 bases in the middle. The CDR3 totals 14 residues. This CDR3 reads CASSWLASGNTIYF. The DNA for the CDR3 is TGTGCCAGTAGTTGGTTGGCCTCTGGAAACACCATATATTTT.

The V and J genes are TRBV27 and TRBJ1-1, with TRBD1 as a possible D gene (6 bases). V lost 5 bases and J 5 bases, leaving 15 bases between the germline ends. Germline lookup yields CDR1 MNHEY and CDR2 SMNVEV (reference sequence). CDR3 size: 14 residues. The chain's CDR3 is CASSPHRDGTEAFF. The CDR3 DNA is TGTGCCAGCAGTCCACACAGGGACGGGACTGAAGCTTTCTTT.

The rearrangement joins TRBV19 to TRBJ2-1; 8 bases fit TRBD1. Germline lookup yields CDR1 LNHDA and CDR2 SQIVND (reference sequence). This CDR3 region has 15 residues. The V gene end was trimmed by 5 bases and the J gene end by 1 base; junction bases not matched to a gene: 4. The DNA for the CDR3 is TGTGCCAGTAGTGGGGACAGGAGGTCCTACAATGAGCAGTTCTTC. Amino acids: CASSGDRRSYNEQFF.

The V gene is TRBV5-4, the J gene TRBJ1-5; a weak D match, TRBD1 (5 bases). Germline V gene data show CDR1 as SGHNT and CDR2 as YYREEE (reference sequence). V shed 2 bases and J shed 7 bases, with 13 bases lying between them. The CDR3 runs 14 residues. CDR3 nucleotide sequence: TGTGCCAGCAGCTTCCAGGGTTCACGGCAGCCCCAGCATTTT. This sequence encodes CASSFQGSRQPQHF.

This clone has just one count. The chain couples TRBV7-9 to TRBJ1-5, with D unresolved. CDR3 size: 16 residues. Germline loops: CDR1 SEHNR, CDR2 FQNEAQ (reference sequence). V shed 0 bases and J shed 4 bases, with 13 bases lying between them. The CDR3 DNA follows: TGTGCCAGCAGCTTAGCGAAGGAGGCAGAAAATCAGCCCCAGCATTTT. Amino acid sequence: CASSLAKEAENQPQHF.

The rearrangement joins TRBV5-6 to TRBJ1-1; no definite D call. Germline V gene lookup returns CDR1 SGHDT and CDR2 YYEEEE. The V end was cut by 2 bases, the J end by 1 base, with 9 bases between. CDR3 length equals 14 residues. The CDR3: CASSLTATNTEAFF. CDR3 coding DNA: TGTGCCAGCAGCTTAACAGCAACGAACACTGAAGCTTTCTTT.